What follows is one T cell receptor (beta chain) and its context. Its antigen is not known. The data derive from a study of cytomegalovirus exposure and HLA in healthy donors. Study as a whole: The roughly 110 validation repertoires used the same platform as the 550 to 750 first-cohort repertoires, a later analysis reported. Overall study results and limits: In vitro work confirmed that a few CMV-associated chains recognize CMV antigens. The authors listed 150 to 200 TCR beta chains as cytomegalovirus-associated.

Germline V CDR1 and CDR2: MNHEY, SMNVEV (reference sequence). Deletions cut 2 bases from V and 4 bases from J, with 8 bases between. CDR3 length: 14 residues. Here immunoSEQ multiplex PCR was the method, and the copy in TCRdb shows in-frame clones only, minus some. The table includes 150,000 or so clones, approximately 86% detected once. The chain combines TRBV27 with TRBJ2-2; D is perhaps TRBD2 (5 bases). The receptor was derived from a man in his late teens or twenties in good health and CMV-seropositive. Sequencing input: PBMCs. CDR3 sequence reads: CASSLAEATGELFF. In DNA, the CDR3 is TGTGCCAGCAGTTTAGCGGAGGCCACCGGGGAGCTGTTTTTT.